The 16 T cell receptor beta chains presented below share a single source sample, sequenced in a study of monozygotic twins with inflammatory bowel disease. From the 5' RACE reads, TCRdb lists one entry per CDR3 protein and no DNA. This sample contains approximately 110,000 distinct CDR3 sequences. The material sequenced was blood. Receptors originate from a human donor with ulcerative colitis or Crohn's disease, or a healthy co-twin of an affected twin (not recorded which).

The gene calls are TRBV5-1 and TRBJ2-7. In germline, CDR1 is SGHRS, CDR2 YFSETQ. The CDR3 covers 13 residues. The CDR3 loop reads CASSSDTYYEQYF. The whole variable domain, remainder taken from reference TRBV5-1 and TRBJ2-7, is KAGVTQTPRYLIKTRGQQVTLSCSPISGHRSVSWYQQTPGQGLQFLFEYFSETQRNKGNFPGRFSGRQFSNSRSEMNVSTLELGDSALYLCASSSDTYYEQYFGPGTRLTVT.

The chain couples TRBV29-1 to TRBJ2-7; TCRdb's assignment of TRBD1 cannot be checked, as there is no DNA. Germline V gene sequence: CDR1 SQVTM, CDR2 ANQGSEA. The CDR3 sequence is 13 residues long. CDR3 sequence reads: CSVVGQGRYEQYF.

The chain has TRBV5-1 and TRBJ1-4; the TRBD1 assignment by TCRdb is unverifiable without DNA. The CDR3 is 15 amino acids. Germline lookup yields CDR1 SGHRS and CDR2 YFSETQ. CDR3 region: CASSLVSGGSEKLFF.

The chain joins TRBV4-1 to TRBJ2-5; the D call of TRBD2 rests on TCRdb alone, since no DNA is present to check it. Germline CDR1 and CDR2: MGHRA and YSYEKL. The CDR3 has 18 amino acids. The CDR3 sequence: CASSLRPRAGGGQETQYF.

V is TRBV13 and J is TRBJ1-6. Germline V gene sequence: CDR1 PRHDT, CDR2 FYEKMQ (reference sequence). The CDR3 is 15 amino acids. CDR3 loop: CASSISRGRGSPLHF.

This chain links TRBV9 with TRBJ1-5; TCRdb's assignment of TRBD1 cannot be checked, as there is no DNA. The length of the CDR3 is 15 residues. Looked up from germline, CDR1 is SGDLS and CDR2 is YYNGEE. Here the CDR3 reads CASSSQGLANQPQHF.

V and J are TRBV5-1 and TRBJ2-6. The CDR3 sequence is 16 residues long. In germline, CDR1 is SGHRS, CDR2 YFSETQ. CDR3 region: CASSLAQADGANVLTF.

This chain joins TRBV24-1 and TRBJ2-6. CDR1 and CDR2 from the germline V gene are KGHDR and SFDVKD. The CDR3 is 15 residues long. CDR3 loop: CATSDARAGANVLTF.

The CDR3 is CASSWLGAFGELFF. The chain combines TRBV12-3 or TRBV12-4 with TRBJ2-2; TCRdb calls TRBD1, which cannot be checked without DNA. This CDR3 region has 14 residues.

The CDR3 sequence is CASNPIPGGYEQYF. This chain uses TRBV27 with TRBJ2-7; the D gene TCRdb calls, TRBD1, cannot be checked with no DNA. There are 14 residues in the CDR3. Looked up from germline, CDR1 is MNHEY and CDR2 is SMNVEV (reference sequence).

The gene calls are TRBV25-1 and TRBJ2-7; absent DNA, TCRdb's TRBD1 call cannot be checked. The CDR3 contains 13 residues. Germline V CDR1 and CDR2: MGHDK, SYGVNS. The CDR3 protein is CASRGGRGYEQYF.

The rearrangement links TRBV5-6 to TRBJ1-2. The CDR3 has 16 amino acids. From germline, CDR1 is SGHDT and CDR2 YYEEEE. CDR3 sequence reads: CASSRRLTGRNYGYTF.

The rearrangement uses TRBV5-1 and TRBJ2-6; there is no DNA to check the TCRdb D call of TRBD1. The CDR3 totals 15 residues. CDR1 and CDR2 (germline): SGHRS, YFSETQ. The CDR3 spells CASRSGARGANVLTF.

The CDR3 loop is CSARQGNDGYTF. The chain uses TRBV20-1 and TRBJ1-2; TCRdb indicates TRBD1, and absent DNA this call remains unverified. Germline-derived CDR1 and CDR2 are DFQATT and SNEGSKA (reference sequence). The CDR3 runs to 12 residues.

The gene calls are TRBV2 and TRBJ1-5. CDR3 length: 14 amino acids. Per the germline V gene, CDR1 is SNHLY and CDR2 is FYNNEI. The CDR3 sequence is CASSDKTENQPQHF.

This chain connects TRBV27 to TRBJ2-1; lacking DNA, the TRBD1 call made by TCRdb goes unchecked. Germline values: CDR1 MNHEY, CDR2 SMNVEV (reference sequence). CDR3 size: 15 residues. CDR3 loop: CASSSLGQGRNEQFF.